These T cell receptor beta chains were read from a single sample in a study of T cell changes during pregnancy in multiple sclerosis. Sequenced by immunoSEQ multiplex PCR; TCRdb stores in-frame clones only, minus some. The profile shows around 45,000 clones, more than 85% of them singletons. The specimen comprised CD4+ T cells from peripheral blood mononuclear cells, sampled in the second trimester of pregnancy. The origin of the receptors is a female donor in good health, enrolled as a control in a pregnancy study. Both conserved end residues are trimmed from each CDR3.

j_gene	v_gene	len	CDR3aa
TRBJ2-7	TRBV1	12	TSSQEVGSYEQY
TRBJ1-1	TRBV18	13	ASSPTTGMNTEAF
TRBJ2-1	TRBV28	12	ASSAASSYNEQF
TRBJ1-2	TRBV6-5	13	ASSYSQGRVYGYT
TRBJ2-3	TRBV7-3	10	ASGGSTDTQY
TRBJ2-2	TRBV4-3	17	ASSQDILGGSSDTGELF
TRBJ2-1	TRBV9	14	ASSVEGTRGANEQF
TRBJ2-7	TRBV4-3	15	ASSQEWGASGSFEQY
TRBJ1-6	TRBV13	12	ASSWTGFNSPLH
TRBJ2-1	TRBV7-2	13	ASSLHGTPASEQF
TRBJ1-4	TRBV4-1	14	ASSQDGRLGGEKLF
TRBJ1-5	TRBV11-2	13	ASSYPVVSNQPQH
TRBJ2-1	TRBV7-3	13	ASSQTVHPRDEQF
TRBJ2-1	TRBV30	12	AWARAGVLREQF
TRBJ2-5	TRBV28	13	ASSLGLAVQETQY
TRBJ1-5	TRBV18	11	ASSPGGNQPQH
TRBJ1-6	TRBV6-1	10	ASSDFRQTLH
TRBJ2-1	TRBV4-2	13	ASSQGGSGGDEQF
TRBJ2-1	TRBV19	12	ASRDRVGYNEQF
TRBJ1-5	TRBV28	13	ASSFGTRPYQPQH
TRBJ1-2	TRBV27	11	ASSKTGQYGYT
TRBJ2-1	TRBV7-8	13	ASSPQREHYNEQF
TRBJ2-7	TRBV6-5	11	ASRRGQNYEQY
TRBJ2-1	TRBV19	14	ASSELAGRSVDEQF
TRBJ1-2	TRBV19	11	ASSIDRAAGYT
TRBJ2-1	TRBV5-5	17	ASSLARAYREPQNNEQF
TRBJ2-7	TRBV6-5	11	ASSSPGSYEQY
TRBJ1-1	TRBV6-6	12	ASSYPTGEVKAF
TRBJ1-2	TRBV28	10	ASRTPLYGYT
TRBJ2-3	TRBV7-2	16	ASSLAISGLSSTDTQY
TRBJ2-2	TRBV7-2	13	ASSFTTANTGELF
TRBJ2-1	TRBV10-2	13	ASSTGLAGWNEQF
TRBJ2-1	TRBV9	13	ASSVAPKTGGQQF
TRBJ2-1	TRBV5-6	13	ASSPSGMGYNEQF
TRBJ1-4	TRBV6-1	14	ASSEDRGLTNEKLF
TRBJ1-4	TRBV30	10	AWSGDREKLF
TRBJ2-3	TRBV7-2	13	ASSLVAGGIDTQY
TRBJ1-1	TRBV27	11	ASSQDLNTEAF
TRBJ2-7	TRBV5-8	12	ASSRRDSSYEQY
TRBJ2-5	TRBV19	12	ASGNGGTQETQY
TRBJ1-2	TRBV9	10	ASSVGNGGYT
TRBJ2-7	TRBV15	11	ATSRDPGVEQY
TRBJ2-7	TRBV19	14	ASSSHGFQSSYEQY
TRBJ2-7	TRBV5-6	13	ASSPLSQNSYEQY
TRBJ1-2	TRBV28	13	ASSLYGQGVNGYT
TRBJ2-7	TRBV6-4	14	ASSEVASGGPYEQY